The rows below give T cell receptor beta chains drawn from one sample of a study of cytomegalovirus exposure and HLA in healthy donors. Only in-frame clones appear in the TCRdb table, and some are missing; sequencing was by immunoSEQ multiplex PCR. The profile shows over 200,000 clones, around 86% of them singletons. The specimen was PBMCs. The source is a woman under 30 in good health and CMV-seropositive. Each CDR3 is given without its conserved first and last residue.

>TRBJ1-1|TRBV6-6
ASSSDRVSVTEAF
>TRBJ1-4|TRBV27
ASSLGGFGIEKLF
>TRBJ2-1|TRBV10-2
ASGGGREPYNEQF
>TRBJ2-7|TRBV5-1
ASSAGQGRQNYEQY
>TRBJ1-1|TRBV28
ASSTDRTLSEAF
>TRBJ1-2|TRBV5-1
ASSMTGNGYT
>TRBJ1-2|TRBV28
ASRTIPGQGYYGYT
>TRBJ1-1|TRBV29-1
SVEDPVKNTEAF
>TRBJ1-1|TRBV29-1
SASFTGEAF
>TRBJ2-3|TRBV18
ASSPGGQDTQY
>TRBJ1-5|TRBV2
ASAQGGNQPQH